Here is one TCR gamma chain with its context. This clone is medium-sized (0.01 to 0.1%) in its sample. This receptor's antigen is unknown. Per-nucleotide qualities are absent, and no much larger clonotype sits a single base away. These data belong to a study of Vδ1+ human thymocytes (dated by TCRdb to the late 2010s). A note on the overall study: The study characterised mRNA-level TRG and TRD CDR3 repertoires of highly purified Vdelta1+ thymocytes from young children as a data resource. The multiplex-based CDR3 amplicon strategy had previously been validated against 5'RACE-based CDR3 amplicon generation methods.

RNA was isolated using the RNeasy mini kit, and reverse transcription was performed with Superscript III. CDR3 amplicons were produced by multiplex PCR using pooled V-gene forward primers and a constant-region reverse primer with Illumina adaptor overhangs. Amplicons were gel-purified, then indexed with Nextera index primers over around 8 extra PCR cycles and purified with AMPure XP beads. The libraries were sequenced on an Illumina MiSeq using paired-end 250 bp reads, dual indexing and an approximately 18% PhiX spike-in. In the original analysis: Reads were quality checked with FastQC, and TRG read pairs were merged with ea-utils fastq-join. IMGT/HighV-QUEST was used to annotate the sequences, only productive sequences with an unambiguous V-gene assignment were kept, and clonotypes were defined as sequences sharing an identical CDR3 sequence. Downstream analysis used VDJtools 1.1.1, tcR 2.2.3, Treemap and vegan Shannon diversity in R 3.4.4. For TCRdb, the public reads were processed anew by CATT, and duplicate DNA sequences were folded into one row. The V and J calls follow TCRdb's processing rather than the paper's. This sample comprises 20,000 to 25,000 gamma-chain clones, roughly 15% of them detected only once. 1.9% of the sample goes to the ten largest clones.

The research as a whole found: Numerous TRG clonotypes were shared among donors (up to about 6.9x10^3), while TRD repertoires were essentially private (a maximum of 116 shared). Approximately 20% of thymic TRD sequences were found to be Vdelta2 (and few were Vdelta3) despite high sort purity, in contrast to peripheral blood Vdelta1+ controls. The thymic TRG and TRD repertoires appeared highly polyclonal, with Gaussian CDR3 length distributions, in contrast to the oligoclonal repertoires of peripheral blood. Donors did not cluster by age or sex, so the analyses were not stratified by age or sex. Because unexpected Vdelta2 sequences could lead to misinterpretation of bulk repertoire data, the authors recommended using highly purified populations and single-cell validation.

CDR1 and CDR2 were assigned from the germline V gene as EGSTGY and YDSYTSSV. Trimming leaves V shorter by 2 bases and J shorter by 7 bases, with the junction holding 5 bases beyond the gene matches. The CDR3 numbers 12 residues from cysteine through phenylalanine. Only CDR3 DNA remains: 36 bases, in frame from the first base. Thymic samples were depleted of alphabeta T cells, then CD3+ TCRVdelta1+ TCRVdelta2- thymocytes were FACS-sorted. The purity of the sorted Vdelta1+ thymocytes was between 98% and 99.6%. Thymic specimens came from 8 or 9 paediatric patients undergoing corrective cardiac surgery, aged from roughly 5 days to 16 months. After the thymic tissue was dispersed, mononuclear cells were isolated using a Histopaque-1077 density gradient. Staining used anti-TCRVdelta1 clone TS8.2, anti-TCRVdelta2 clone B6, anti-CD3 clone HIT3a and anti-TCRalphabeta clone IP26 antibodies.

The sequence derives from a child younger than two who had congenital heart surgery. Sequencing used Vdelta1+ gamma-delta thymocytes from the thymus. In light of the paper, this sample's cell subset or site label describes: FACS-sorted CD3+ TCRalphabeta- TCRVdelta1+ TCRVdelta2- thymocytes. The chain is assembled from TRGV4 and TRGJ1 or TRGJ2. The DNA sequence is TGTGCCACCTGGGATGATGACTATAAGAAACTCTTT. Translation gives CATWDDDYKKLF.